This is a list of T cell receptor beta chains from one sample in a study of cytomegalovirus exposure and HLA in healthy donors. The data were produced by immunoSEQ multiplex PCR, yet TCRdb's version contains in-frame clones alone and is incomplete. The data show about 160,000 clones, roughly 80% seen once. Sequencing used PBMCs. The receptors derive from a woman in her 30s in good health and CMV-seropositive. Each CDR3 is given with its conserved first and last residue. The order of the fields is clone size, V gene, D gene, CDR3 length, J gene, CDR3 DNA, CDR3 protein. D genes are given only for firm matches. Some rows have no size entry. The others give once, few or many, or a class for an expanded clone.

.	TRBV27	TRBD2	18	TRBJ2-3	TGTGCCAGCAGTTTCACCCCTTGGCTAGCGGGGGGTAGAGATACGCAGTATTTT	CASSFTPWLAGGRDTQYF
.	TRBV4-1	.	16	TRBJ1-5	TGCGCCAGCAGCCTTGGGAACCGGGACATAGGCCAGCCCCAGCATTTT	CASSLGNRDIGQPQHF
many	TRBV6-5	TRBD1	15	TRBJ1-1	TGTGCCAGCAGTTACTCCGCAGGGGGCAACACTGAAGCTTTCTTT	CASSYSAGGNTEAFF
.	TRBV5-4	.	15	TRBJ2-5	TGTGCCAGCAGCTTGGTTAACAGGGAAAAAGAGACCCAGTACTTC	CASSLVNREKETQYF
.	TRBV19	.	13	TRBJ1-1	TGTGCCAGTAGCCTTACTGGAGACACTGAAGCTTTCTTT	CASSLTGDTEAFF
.	TRBV6-6	.	15	TRBJ1-5	TGTGCCAGCAGGGGGGGGAGAAATAGCAATCAGCCCCAGCATTTT	CASRGGRNSNQPQHF
few	TRBV19	TRBD1	14	TRBJ2-5	TGTGCCAGTAGCCAGACAGGGACAGTTTATGGCCAGTACTTC	CASSQTGTVYGQYF
.	TRBV10-3	TRBD2	17	TRBJ2-2	TGTGCCATCAGTGAATCTAGCGGTGGCTGGGGCACCGGGGAGCTGTTTTTT	CAISESSGGWGTGELFF
.	TRBV7-2	.	13	TRBJ1-5	TGTGCCAGCAGCCTCGACAGGTCGTCGCCCCAGCATTTT	CASSLDRSSPQHF
.	TRBV4-3	TRBD2	17	TRBJ2-1	TGCGCCAGCAGCCAAGATCCAGCGGGGGGCCCCTGGGATGAGCAGTTCTTC	CASSQDPAGGPWDEQFF
.	TRBV5-1	TRBD2	16	TRBJ2-5	TGCGCCAGCAGCTTGAATGGCGGGGGGAACCAAGAGACCCAGTACTTC	CASSLNGGGNQETQYF
few	TRBV13	.	15	TRBJ1-2	TGTGCCAGCAGCTTAGCACACCAGGGGTACTATGGCTACACCTTC	CASSLAHQGYYGYTF
.	TRBV19	.	14	TRBJ1-2	TGTGCCAGTAGTATAGAAGACAGGAGGTATGGCTACACCTTC	CASSIEDRRYGYTF
once	TRBV5-1	TRBD1	15	TRBJ2-7	TGCGCCAGCAGCTTGCGGGCAGGGGGCTCCTACGAGCAGTACTTC	CASSLRAGGSYEQYF
once	TRBV30	.	14	TRBJ1-4	TGTGCCTGGAGTGAGAGTCTTCTTAATGAAAAACTGTTTTTT	CAWSESLLNEKLFF
.	TRBV7-7	.	15	TRBJ2-2	TGTGCCAGCAGCCCTTCTTCCCCGAACACCGGGGAGCTGTTTTTT	CASSPSSPNTGELFF
.	TRBV9	.	17	TRBJ2-2	TGTGCCAGCAGCGTAGACGGCAGGGCGGGGTCCACCGGGGAGCTGTTTTTT	CASSVDGRAGSTGELFF
.	TRBV19	.	13	TRBJ1-2	TGTGCCAGTAGTATAATCCAGGGCTATGGCTACACCTTC	CASSIIQGYGYTF
.	TRBV5-1	TRBD2	16	TRBJ2-1	TGCGCCAGCAGCTTTGGCGGGGGTAGCTCCTACAATGAGCAGTTCTTC	CASSFGGGSSYNEQFF
.	TRBV28	TRBD2	16	TRBJ2-3	TGTGCCAGCAGTTGGACACTAGCGGGGGGTAGAGATACGCAGTATTTT	CASSWTLAGGRDTQYF
.	TRBV28	.	15	TRBJ1-1	TGTGCCAGCAGCCCACCGGGATCTATGAACACTGAAGCTTTCTTT	CASSPPGSMNTEAFF
.	TRBV5-8	.	16	TRBJ1-5	TGTGCCAGCAGCTTGGATCGGACATATAGCAATCAGCCCCAGCATTTT	CASSLDRTYSNQPQHF
.	TRBV5-1	.	14	TRBJ1-4	TGCGCCAGCAGCTTTGATAGGCCGGGTGAAAAACTGTTTTTT	CASSFDRPGEKLFF
.	TRBV18	.	14	TRBJ1-2	TGTGCCAGCTCACCCTCCCGAGGGTTGCGTGGCTACACCTTC	CASSPSRGLRGYTF
.	TRBV5-4	.	15	TRBJ2-2	TGTGCCAGCAGCCCTGGGTCAGAGGACACCGGGGAGCTGTTTTTT	CASSPGSEDTGELFF
once	TRBV7-2	.	11	TRBJ1-2	TGTGCCAGCAGCTCCAGCTATGGCTACACCTTC	CASSSSYGYTF
.	TRBV4-3	TRBD1	18	TRBJ2-1	TGCGCCAGCAGCCAAGGTTCCCACGGGGACAGGGGAATGGATGAGCAGTTCTTC	CASSQGSHGDRGMDEQFF
.	TRBV19	TRBD1	17	TRBJ2-1	TGTGCCAGTAGTATAGATGGCGGTTGGACAGGAGCAAATGAGCAGTTCTTC	CASSIDGGWTGANEQFF
few	TRBV18	.	13	TRBJ1-2	TGTGCCAGCTCACCATCTGTTAACTATGGCTACACCTTC	CASSPSVNYGYTF
.	TRBV5-1	TRBD2	17	TRBJ2-7	TGCGCCAGCAGCTTGGGTAGCGGGGGGCCTGGGATTTACGAGCAGTACTTC	CASSLGSGGPGIYEQYF
.	TRBV9	TRBD2	15	TRBJ2-5	TGTGCCAGCAGCGTAGGGGGTAGCGGGAGAGAGACCCAGTACTTC	CASSVGGSGRETQYF
.	TRBV4-2	TRBD2	15	TRBJ2-1	TGTGCCAGCAGCCAGACTAGCGGGGTTTACAATGAGCAGTTCTTC	CASSQTSGVYNEQFF
.	TRBV18	TRBD1	13	TRBJ1-1	TGTGCCAGCTCACCAGACAGGGCCACTGAAGCTTTCTTT	CASSPDRATEAFF
.	TRBV6-1	.	13	TRBJ2-7	TGTGCCAGCAGTGAGAACAAACCCTACGAGCAGTACTTC	CASSENKPYEQYF
.	TRBV4-2	TRBD2	16	TRBJ2-3	TGTGCCAGCAGCCAAGATGGGCGGGGGTACACAGATACGCAGTATTTT	CASSQDGRGYTDTQYF
.	TRBV19	.	14	TRBJ2-6	TGTGCCAGTAGTATCAGGTCTGGGGCCAACGTCCTGACTTTC	CASSIRSGANVLTF
.	TRBV4-1	.	18	TRBJ1-2	TGCGCCAGCAGCCAAGGGGGAACCGGGACTAGACCTTTTAATGGCTACACCTTC	CASSQGGTGTRPFNGYTF
once	TRBV5-4	.	16	TRBJ2-3	TGTGCCAGCAGCCTGACGGGGCAGGGGCGAGTGGATACGCAGTATTTT	CASSLTGQGRVDTQYF
.	TRBV18	TRBD1	18	TRBJ1-5	TGTGCCAGCTCACCACCTGCAGGGGGCTCAGGTGGCAATCAGCCCCAGCATTTT	CASSPPAGGSGGNQPQHF
.	TRBV23-1	.	17	TRBJ1-6	TGCGCCAGCAGTCAATTCGTCAGGGGAAACAGTTGCTCACCCCTCCACTTT	CASSQFVRGNSCSPLHF
.	TRBV6-5	.	14	TRBJ1-2	TGTGCCAGCAGTCGGCAGGGAAGCTTAGCTGGCTACACCTTC	CASSRQGSLAGYTF
.	TRBV5-1	.	16	TRBJ1-3	TGCGCCAGCAGCTTATCTCCGGCGGGTGAGGGAGGGCCCATATATTTT	CASSLSPAGEGGPIYF
.	TRBV6-5	TRBD2	12	TRBJ2-5	TGTGCCAGCACTAGGGGAGGGGAGACCCAGTACTTC	CASTRGGETQYF
.	TRBV7-9	.	15	TRBJ2-7	TGTGCCAGCAGCTCGCCTCCGGGTATCATGTACGAGCAGTACTTC	CASSSPPGIMYEQYF
few	TRBV27	.	16	TRBJ1-4	TGTGCCAGCAGAGTACGAGGGATTTCAACTAATGAAAAACTGTTTTTT	CASRVRGISTNEKLFF
few	TRBV5-1	TRBD2	15	TRBJ2-1	TGCGCCAGCAGCTTGGGAGCGGGGGGTCACAATGAGCAGTTCTTC	CASSLGAGGHNEQFF
.	TRBV5-1	.	16	TRBJ2-1	TGCGCCAGCAGCTTGGCGAGTGGCGGATCCTACAATGAGCAGTTCTTC	CASSLASGGSYNEQFF
.	TRBV7-3	TRBD2	15	TRBJ2-5	TGTGCCAGCAGCCCAACAGCGGGGGCCGAAGAGACCCAGTACTTC	CASSPTAGAEETQYF
.	TRBV25-1	TRBD2	17	TRBJ2-3	TGCGCCAGCAGTGACGGGACTAGCGGGGGGGCCGGGGATACGCAGTATTTT	CASSDGTSGGAGDTQYF
.	TRBV5-4	TRBD1	14	TRBJ1-1	TGTGCCAGCAGCCCACGACAGGGGGCCGGTGAAGCTTTCTTT	CASSPRQGAGEAFF
.	TRBV28	TRBD1	14	TRBJ2-1	TGTGCCTGTTACCGGGACAGGGCCTACAATGAGCAGTTCTTC	CACYRDRAYNEQFF
.	TRBV7-8	TRBD1	16	TRBJ1-4	TGTGCCAGCAGCCAGGGGGATGGAGCAACTAATGAAAAACTGTTTTTT	CASSQGDGATNEKLFF
.	TRBV11-2	TRBD2	14	TRBJ2-7	TGTGCCAGCTCCGTCGGGGGGGGCTCCTACGAGCAGTACTTC	CASSVGGGSYEQYF
.	TRBV6-1	TRBD1	15	TRBJ1-2	TGTGCCACCAGACAGGGTCTTGGGTTCGACTATGGCTACACCTTC	CATRQGLGFDYGYTF
.	TRBV2	TRBD1	15	TRBJ1-1	TGTGCCAGCAGTAGGGTAACAGGGGATGACACTGAAGCTTTCTTT	CASSRVTGDDTEAFF
.	TRBV4-2	TRBD2	17	TRBJ2-3	TGTGCCAGCAGCCACCCTCTAGCGGGGGTGCCCACAGATACGCAGTATTTT	CASSHPLAGVPTDTQYF
once	TRBV5-4	TRBD1	15	TRBJ1-2	TGTGCCAGCAGTTCGGGACAGGGGGCTAGCTATGGCTACACCTTC	CASSSGQGASYGYTF
.	TRBV7-2	.	13	TRBJ1-1	TGTGCCAGCAGGGCGGACTCGAACACTGAAGCTTTCTTT	CASRADSNTEAFF
.	TRBV15	.	17	TRBJ1-6	TGTGCCACCAGTCCCTCTTTGACAGCCAACTATAATTCACCCCTCCACTTT	CATSPSLTANYNSPLHF